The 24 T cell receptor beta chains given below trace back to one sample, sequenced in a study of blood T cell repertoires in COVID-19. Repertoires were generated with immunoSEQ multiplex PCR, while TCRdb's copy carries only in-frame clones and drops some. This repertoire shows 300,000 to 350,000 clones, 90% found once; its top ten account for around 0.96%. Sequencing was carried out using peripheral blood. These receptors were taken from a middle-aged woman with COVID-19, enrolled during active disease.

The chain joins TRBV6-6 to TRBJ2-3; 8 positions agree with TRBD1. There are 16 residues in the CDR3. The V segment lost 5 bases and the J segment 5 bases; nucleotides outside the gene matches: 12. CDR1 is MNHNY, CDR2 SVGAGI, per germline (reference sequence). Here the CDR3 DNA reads TGTGCCAGCAGTCACCCCTCAGGGGGCCAGGGAGATACGCAGTATTTT. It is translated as CASSHPSGGQGDTQYF.

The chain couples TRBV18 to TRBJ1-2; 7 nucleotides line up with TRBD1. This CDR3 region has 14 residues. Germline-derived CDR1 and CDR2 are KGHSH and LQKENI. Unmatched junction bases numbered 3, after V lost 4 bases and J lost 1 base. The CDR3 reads CASSRDRNNYGYTF. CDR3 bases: TGTGCCAGCTCACGGGACAGAAATAACTATGGCTACACCTTC.

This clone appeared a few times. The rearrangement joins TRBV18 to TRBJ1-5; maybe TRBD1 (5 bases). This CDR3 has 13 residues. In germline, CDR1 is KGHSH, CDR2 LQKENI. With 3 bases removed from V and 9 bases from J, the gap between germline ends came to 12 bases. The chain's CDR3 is CASSPEDGGPQHF. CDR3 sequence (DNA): TGTGCCAGCTCACCTGAAGACGGGGGGCCCCAGCATTTT.

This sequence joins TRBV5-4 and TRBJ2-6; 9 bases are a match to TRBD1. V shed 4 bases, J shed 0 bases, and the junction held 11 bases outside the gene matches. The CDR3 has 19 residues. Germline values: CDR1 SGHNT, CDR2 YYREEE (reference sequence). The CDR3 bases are TGTGCCAGCAGCCTCCTTCGACAGGGGGTCACCTCTGGGGCCAACGTCCTGACTTTC. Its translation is CASSLLRQGVTSGANVLTF.

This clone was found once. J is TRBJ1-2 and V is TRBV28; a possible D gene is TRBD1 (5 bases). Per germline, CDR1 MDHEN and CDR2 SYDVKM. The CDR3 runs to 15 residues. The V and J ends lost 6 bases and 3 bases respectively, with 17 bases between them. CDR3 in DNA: TGTGCCAGCAGCCTAGGGACCGGGGGGTACTATGGCTACACCTTC. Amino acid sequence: CASSLGTGGYYGYTF.

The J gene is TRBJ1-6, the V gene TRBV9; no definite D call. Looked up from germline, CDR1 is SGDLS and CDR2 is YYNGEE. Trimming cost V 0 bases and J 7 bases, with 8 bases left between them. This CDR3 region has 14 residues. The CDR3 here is CASSVDGENSPLHF. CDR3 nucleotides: TGTGCCAGCAGCGTAGACGGAGAGAATTCACCCCTCCACTTT.

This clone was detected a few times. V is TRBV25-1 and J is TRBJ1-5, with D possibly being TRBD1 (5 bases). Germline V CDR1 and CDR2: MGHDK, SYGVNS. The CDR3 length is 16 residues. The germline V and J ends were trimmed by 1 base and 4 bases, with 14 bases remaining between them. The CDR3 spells CASSEWGREGNQPQHF. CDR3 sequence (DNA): TGTGCCAGCAGTGAATGGGGCAGGGAAGGGAATCAGCCCCAGCATTTT.

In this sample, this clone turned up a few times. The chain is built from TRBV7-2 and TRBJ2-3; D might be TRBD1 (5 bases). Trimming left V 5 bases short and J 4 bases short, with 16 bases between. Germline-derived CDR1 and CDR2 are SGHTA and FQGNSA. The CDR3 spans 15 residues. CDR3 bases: TGTGCCAGCAGCCGTTTCGCAGGGTTCGCAGATACGCAGTATTTT. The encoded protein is CASSRFAGFADTQYF. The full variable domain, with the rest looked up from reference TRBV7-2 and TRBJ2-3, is GAGVSQSPSNKVTEKGKDVELRCDPISGHTALYWYRQSLGQGLEFLIYFQGNSAPDKSGLPSDRFSAERTGGSVSTLTIQRTQQEDSAVYLCASSRFAGFADTQYFGPGTRLTVL.

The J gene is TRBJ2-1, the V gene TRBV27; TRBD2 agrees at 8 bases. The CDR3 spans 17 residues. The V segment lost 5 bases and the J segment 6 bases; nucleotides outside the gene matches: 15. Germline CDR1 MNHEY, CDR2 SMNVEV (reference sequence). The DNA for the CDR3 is TGTGCCAGCAGTCGCGGTCTTGGGGCGGGGGGAATCAATGAGCAGTTCTTC. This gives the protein CASSRGLGAGGINEQFF.

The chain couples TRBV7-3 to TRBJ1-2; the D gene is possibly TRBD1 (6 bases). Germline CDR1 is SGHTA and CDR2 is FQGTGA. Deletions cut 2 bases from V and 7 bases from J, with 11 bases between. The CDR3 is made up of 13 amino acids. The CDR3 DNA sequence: TGTGCCAGCAGCTTAGCAGGGGAAGCTGGCTACACCTTC. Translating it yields CASSLAGEAGYTF.

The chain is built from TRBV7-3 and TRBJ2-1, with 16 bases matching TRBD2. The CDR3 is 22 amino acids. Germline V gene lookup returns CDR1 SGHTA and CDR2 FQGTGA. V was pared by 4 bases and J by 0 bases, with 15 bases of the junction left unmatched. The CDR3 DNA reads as TGTGCCAGCAGCTCTGGGACTAGCGGGAGGGCCCGTGAGGAAAGCTCCTACAATGAGCAGTTCTTC. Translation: CASSSGTSGRAREESSYNEQFF.

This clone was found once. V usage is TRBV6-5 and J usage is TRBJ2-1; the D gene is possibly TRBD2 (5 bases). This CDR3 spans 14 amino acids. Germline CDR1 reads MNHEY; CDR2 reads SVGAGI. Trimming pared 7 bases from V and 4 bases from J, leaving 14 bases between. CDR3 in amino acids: CASKAVEDYNEQFF. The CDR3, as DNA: TGTGCCAGCAAAGCGGTAGAAGATTACAATGAGCAGTTCTTC.

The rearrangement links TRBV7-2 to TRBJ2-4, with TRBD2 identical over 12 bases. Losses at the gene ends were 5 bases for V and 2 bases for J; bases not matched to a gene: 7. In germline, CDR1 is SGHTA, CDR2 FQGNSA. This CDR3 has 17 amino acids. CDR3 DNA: TGTGCCAGCAGCATCTCTAGCGGGAGGGGGTCCAAAAACATTCAGTACTTC. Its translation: CASSISSGRGSKNIQYF.

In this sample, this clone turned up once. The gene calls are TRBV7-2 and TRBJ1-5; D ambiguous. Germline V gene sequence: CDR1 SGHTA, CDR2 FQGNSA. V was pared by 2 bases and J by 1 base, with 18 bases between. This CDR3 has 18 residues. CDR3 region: CASSLSHSGPRSNQPQHF. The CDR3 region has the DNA TGTGCCAGCAGCTTATCTCATAGCGGACCCCGGAGCAATCAGCCCCAGCATTTT.

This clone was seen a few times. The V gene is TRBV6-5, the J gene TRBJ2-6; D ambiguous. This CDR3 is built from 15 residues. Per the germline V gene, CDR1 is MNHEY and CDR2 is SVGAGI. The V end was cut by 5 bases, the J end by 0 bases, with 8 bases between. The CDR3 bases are TGTGCCAGCAGTCTACAGAGCTCTGGGGCCAACGTCCTGACTTTC. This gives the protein CASSLQSSGANVLTF.

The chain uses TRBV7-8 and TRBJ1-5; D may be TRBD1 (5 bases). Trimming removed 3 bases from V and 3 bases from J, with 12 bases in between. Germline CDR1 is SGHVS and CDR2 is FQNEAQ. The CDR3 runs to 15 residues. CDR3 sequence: CASSFQGRDNQPQHF. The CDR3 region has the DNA TGTGCCAGCAGCTTTCAGGGAAGAGACAATCAGCCCCAGCATTTT.

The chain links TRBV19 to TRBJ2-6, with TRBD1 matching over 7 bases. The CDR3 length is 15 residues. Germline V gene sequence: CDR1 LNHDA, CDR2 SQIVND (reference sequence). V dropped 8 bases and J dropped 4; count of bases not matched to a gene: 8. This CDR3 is CASCITGAGANVLTF. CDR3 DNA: TGTGCCAGTTGCATTACAGGGGCAGGGGCCAACGTCCTGACTTTC.

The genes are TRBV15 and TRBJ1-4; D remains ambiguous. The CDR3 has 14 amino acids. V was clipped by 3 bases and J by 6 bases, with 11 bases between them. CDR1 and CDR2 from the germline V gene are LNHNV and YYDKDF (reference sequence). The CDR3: CATSSGGADEKLFF. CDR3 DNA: TGTGCCACCAGCAGTGGAGGCGCGGATGAAAAACTGTTTTTT.

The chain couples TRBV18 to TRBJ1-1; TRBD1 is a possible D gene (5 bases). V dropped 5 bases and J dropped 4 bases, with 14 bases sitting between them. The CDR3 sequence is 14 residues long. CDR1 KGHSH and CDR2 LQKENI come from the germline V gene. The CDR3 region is CASSVREEGTEAFF. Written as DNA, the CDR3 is TGTGCCAGCTCAGTCAGGGAGGAGGGCACTGAAGCTTTCTTT.

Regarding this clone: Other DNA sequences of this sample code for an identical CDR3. CDR3: CASSVSGTGNQPQHF. The CDR3 DNA is TGTGCCAGCAGCGTATCGGGGACAGGCAATCAGCCCCAGCATTTT. This chain connects TRBV9 to TRBJ1-5; 7 positions agree with TRBD1. The CDR3 sequence is 15 residues long. Germline-derived CDR1 and CDR2 are SGDLS and YYNGEE. With 1 base clipped from V and 2 bases from J, the junction kept 3 bases outside the gene matches.

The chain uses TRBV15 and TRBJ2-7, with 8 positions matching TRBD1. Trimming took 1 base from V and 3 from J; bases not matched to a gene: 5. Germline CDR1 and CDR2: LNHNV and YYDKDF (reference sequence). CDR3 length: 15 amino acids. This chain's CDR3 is CATSRARGQGYEQYF. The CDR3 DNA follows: TGTGCCACCAGCAGAGCCAGGGGGCAAGGCTACGAGCAGTACTTC.

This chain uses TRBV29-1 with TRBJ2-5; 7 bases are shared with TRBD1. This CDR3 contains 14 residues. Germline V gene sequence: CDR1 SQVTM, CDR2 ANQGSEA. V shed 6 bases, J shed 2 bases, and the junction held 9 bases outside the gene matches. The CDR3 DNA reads TGCAGCGTCCCCAGGGGACAGACTCAAGAGACCCAGTACTTC. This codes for CSVPRGQTQETQYF. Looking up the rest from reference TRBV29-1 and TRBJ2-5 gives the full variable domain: SAVISQKPSRDICQRGTSLTIQCQVDSQVTMMFWYRQQPGQSLTLIATANQGSEATYESGFVIDKFPISRPNLTFSTLTVSNMSPEDSSIYLCSVPRGQTQETQYFGPGTRLLVL.

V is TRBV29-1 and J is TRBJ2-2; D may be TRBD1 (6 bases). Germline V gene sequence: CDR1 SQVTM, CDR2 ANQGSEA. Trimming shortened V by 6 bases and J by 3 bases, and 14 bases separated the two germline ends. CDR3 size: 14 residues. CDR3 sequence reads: CSVQGSRYTGELFF. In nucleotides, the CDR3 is TGCAGCGTCCAGGGGAGTAGGTACACCGGGGAGCTGTTTTTT.

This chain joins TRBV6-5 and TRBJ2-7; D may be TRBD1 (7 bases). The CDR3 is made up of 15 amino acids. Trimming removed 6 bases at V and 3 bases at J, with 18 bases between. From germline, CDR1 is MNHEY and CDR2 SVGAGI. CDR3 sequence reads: CASSREPQGFYEQYF. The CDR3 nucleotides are TGTGCCAGCAGCCGGGAGCCACAGGGGTTCTACGAGCAGTACTTC.